This T cell receptor (beta chain) was sequenced for a study of cytomegalovirus exposure and HLA in healthy donors. Study-wide results and caveats: Versus the roughly 640-donor mean, an Asian-associated ancestry cluster reportedly showed fewer N-insertions in a later analysis. Some segments of the V type, notably TRBV6-2 and TRBV6-3, were excluded as indistinguishable. Cytomegalovirus-associated TCR beta chains were listed, numbering 150 to 200.

Participants comprised healthy donors of bone marrow. Note on this clone: The antigen is unknown.

The PCR contained 60 Vbeta and 13 Jbeta primers. Libraries were prepared by immunoSEQ multiplex PCR; TCRdb keeps only in-frame clonotypes and omits some of them. The table records roughly 130,000 clones, 73% of them present only once. Germline loops: CDR1 MNHEY, CDR2 SMNVEV (reference sequence). The V and J ends lost 6 bases and 6 bases respectively, with 15 bases between them. The CDR3 is made up of 13 amino acids. Sequenced material: PBMCs. The rearrangement links TRBV27 to TRBJ2-7, with a tentative D call TRBD1 (7 bases). This sequence originates from a woman aged 40 to 50 in good health and CMV-seropositive. In DNA form, the CDR3 reads TGTGCCAGCAGGATGACAGGGACTCGCGAGCAGTACTTC. Amino acids: CASRMTGTREQYF.